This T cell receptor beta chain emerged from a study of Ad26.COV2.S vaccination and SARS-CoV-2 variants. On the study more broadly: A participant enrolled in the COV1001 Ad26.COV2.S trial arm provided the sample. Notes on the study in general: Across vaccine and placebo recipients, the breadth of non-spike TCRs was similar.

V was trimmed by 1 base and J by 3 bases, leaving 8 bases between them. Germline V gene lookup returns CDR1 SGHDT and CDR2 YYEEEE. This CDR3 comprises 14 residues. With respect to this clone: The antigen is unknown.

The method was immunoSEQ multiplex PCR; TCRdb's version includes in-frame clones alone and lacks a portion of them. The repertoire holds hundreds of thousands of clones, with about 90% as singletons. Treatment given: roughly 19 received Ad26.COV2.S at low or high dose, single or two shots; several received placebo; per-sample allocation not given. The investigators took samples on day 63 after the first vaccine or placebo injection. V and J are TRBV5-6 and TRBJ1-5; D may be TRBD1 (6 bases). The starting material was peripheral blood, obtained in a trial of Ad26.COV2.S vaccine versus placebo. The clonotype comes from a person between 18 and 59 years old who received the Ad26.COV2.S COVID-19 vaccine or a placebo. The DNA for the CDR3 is TGTGCCAGCAGCTTGAGGGACACCAATCAGCCCCAGCATTTT. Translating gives CASSLRDTNQPQHF. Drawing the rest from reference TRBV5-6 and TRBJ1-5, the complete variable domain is DAGVTQSPTHLIKTRGQQVTLRCSPKSGHDTVSWYQQALGQGPQFIFQYYEEEERQRGNFPDRFSGHQFPNYSSELNVNALLLGDSALYLCASSLRDTNQPQHFGDGTRLSIL.